This T cell receptor (beta chain) was documented in a study of blood T cells in healthy people across ages. Findings and caveats of the study: Higher diversity, along with more naive CD4+ cells, distinguished long-lived donors from aged donors.

CDR1 is MDHEN and CDR2 is SYDVKM in the germline V gene. V lost 8 bases and J lost 0; bases outside the gene matches: 1. This CDR3 comprises 12 residues. The authors ran a second PCR of roughly 6 to 12 cycles using a sample-barcoded 5' primer and a J-beta primer mix. From the 5' RACE reads, TCRdb called clonotypes with MiXCR, one entry per CDR3 protein. The sample yields 1,500,000 or so distinct CDR3 sequences, approximately 63% seen once. This clonotype was recorded many times. The antigen is undetermined. Extraction of total RNA produced a minimum of 5 micrograms from each sample. The chain uses TRBV28 and TRBJ2-7; 7 positions agree with TRBD2. This sequence originates from a man between 18 and 35 years old in good health. Sequencing was carried out using blood. The CDR3: CASGGGSYEQYF. Written as DNA, the CDR3 is TGTGCCAGCGGCGGGGGCTCCTACGAGCAGTACTTC.